The 29 T cell receptor beta chains given below trace back to one sample, sequenced in a study of T cells after somatic rescue of genetic block. Method: immunoSEQ multiplex PCR; TCRdb's copy keeps in-frame clones and lacks some. Among roughly 13,000 clones listed, over 60% were seen once. The sample comprised peripheral blood mononuclear cells (PBMCs). The source of these receptors is a boy between 10 and 17 years old.

The chain combines TRBV6-5 with TRBJ2-3, with D possibly called TRBD1 or TRBD2 (5 bases each). CDR1 and CDR2 from the germline V gene are MNHEY and SVGAGI. The CDR3 has 15 residues. V lost 5 bases to trimming and J lost 7 bases, with 19 bases between them. The CDR3 reads CASSPRDLTFNTQYF. CDR3 nucleotides: TGTGCCAGCAGTCCCCGGGACCTTACTTTTAATACGCAGTATTTT.

The rearrangement joins TRBV19 to TRBJ2-3; D might be TRBD1 (6 bases). Germline CDR1 is LNHDA and CDR2 is SQIVND (reference sequence). There are 13 residues in the CDR3. Trimming took 9 bases from V and 1 from J, leaving 11 bases between them. Here the CDR3 reads CASGQRGTDTQYF. In nucleotides, the CDR3 is TGTGCCAGCGGACAGAGAGGCACAGATACGCAGTATTTT.

This chain connects TRBV7-2 to TRBJ1-1; no clear D. Germline CDR1 is SGHTA and CDR2 is FQGNSA. V shed 8 bases and J shed 1 base, with 26 bases lying between them. This CDR3 comprises 18 residues. CDR3: CASGKGPLRAAGNTEAFF. CDR3 nucleotide sequence: TGTGCCAGCGGAAAAGGGCCCCTTCGGGCCGCAGGGAACACTGAAGCTTTCTTT.

This clone is a singleton in its sample. The chain recombines TRBV6-1 with TRBJ2-3; D is possibly TRBD2 (5 bases). The germline CDR1 and CDR2 sequences are MNHNS and SASEGT. Trimming pared 4 bases from V and 6 bases from J, leaving 11 bases between. The CDR3 is made up of 13 amino acids. The CDR3 protein is CASSARSGDTQYF. In DNA form, the CDR3 reads TGTGCCAGCAGTGCCCGGTCGGGGGATACGCAGTATTTT.

This clone appeared once. The rearrangement joins TRBV6-5 to TRBJ2-7, with 12 bases aligning to TRBD1. Germline V gene sequence: CDR1 MNHEY, CDR2 SVGAGI. This CDR3 spans 16 amino acids. V shed 1 base and J 4 bases; nucleotides not matched to a gene: 5. The CDR3 nucleotides read TGTGCCAGCAGTTACTTTGGGACAGGGGGCGGGTACGAGCAGTACTTC. It specifies CASSYFGTGGGYEQYF.

This chain joins TRBV5-1 and TRBJ2-7; D unclear. There are 13 residues in the CDR3. Looked up from germline, CDR1 is SGHRS and CDR2 is YFSETQ. With 0 bases removed from V and 2 bases from J, the gap between germline ends came to 6 bases. In DNA, the CDR3 is TGCGCCAGCAGCTTGGCCTCTACCTACGAGCAGTACTTC. Translated: CASSLASTYEQYF. Together with reference TRBV5-1 and TRBJ2-7, the CDR3 gives the full variable domain: KAGVTQTPRYLIKTRGQQVTLSCSPISGHRSVSWYQQTPGQGLQFLFEYFSETQRNKGNFPGRFSGRQFSNSRSEMNVSTLELGDSALYLCASSLASTYEQYFGPGTRLTVT.

The chain recombines TRBV11-1 with TRBJ2-6; 7 positions agree with TRBD1. The CDR3 consists of 18 residues. J lost 2 bases, V lost 3 bases, and 10 bases had no gene match. Germline assignment: CDR1 SGHAT and CDR2 FQDESV (reference sequence). The CDR3 DNA is TGTGCCAGCAGCTTCCATCCCTGGGACAGAGCTGGGGCCAACGTCCTGACTTTC. Amino acid sequence: CASSFHPWDRAGANVLTF.

The gene calls are TRBV10-3 and TRBJ2-1; tentative D call: TRBD1 (5 bases). Trimming removed 8 bases at V and 6 bases at J, with 17 bases between. The CDR3 is 14 residues long. Looked up from germline, CDR1 is ENHRY and CDR2 is SYGVKD. The CDR3 DNA reads TGTGCCATCGCGACTGGGGCTAACCCCAATGAGCAGTTCTTC. It is translated as CAIATGANPNEQFF.

The genes are TRBV19 and TRBJ2-3; 10 positions agree with TRBD2. The V and J ends lost 3 bases and 3 bases, in that order; junction bases with no gene match: 6. This CDR3 is built from 16 residues. The germline CDR1 and CDR2 sequences are LNHDA and SQIVND (reference sequence). The CDR3 nucleotides are TGTGCCAGTAGTATTCCAGCGGGAGGGCCAACAGATACGCAGTATTTT. It specifies CASSIPAGGPTDTQYF.

The chain carries TRBV7-9 and TRBJ2-7; 7 nucleotides agree with TRBD1. V was clipped by 5 bases and J by 4 bases; unmatched bases: 11. The length of the CDR3 is 15 residues. Germline V gene sequence: CDR1 SEHNR, CDR2 FQNEAQ (reference sequence). In nucleotides, the CDR3 is TGTGCCAGCAGCCCCCGACAGGGCAGGGAGTACGAGCAGTACTTC. It translates to CASSPRQGREYEQYF.

This chain joins TRBV2 and TRBJ1-6; no firm D call. V was clipped by 1 base and J by 2 bases, with 6 bases between them. The CDR3 loop spans 15 amino acids. From germline, CDR1 is SNHLY and CDR2 FYNNEI. The CDR3 loop is CASSEEGTYNSPLHF. The DNA for the CDR3 is TGTGCCAGCAGTGAAGAAGGGACCTATAATTCACCCCTCCACTTT.

The rearrangement joins TRBV6-5 to TRBJ2-5; D is uncertain. The DNA matches TRBJ2-7 better at its end, which makes the J call doubtful. Germline CDR1 is MNHEY and CDR2 is SVGAGI. The CDR3 contains 15 residues. CDR3 nucleotides: TGTGCCAGCAGTTACTCGGGATGGCTTTCCTACGAGCAGTACTTC. Amino acids: CASSYSGWLSYEQYF.

The chain joins TRBV6-1 to TRBJ2-7, with D possibly matching TRBD1 (5 bases). This CDR3 is built from 13 residues. The V end was cut by 6 bases, the J end by 3 bases, with 12 bases between. Germline values: CDR1 MNHNS, CDR2 SASEGT. This chain's CDR3 is CASRQVHIYEQYF. CDR3 sequence (DNA): TGTGCCAGCAGACAGGTCCACATCTACGAGCAGTACTTC.

This rearrangement joins TRBV28 to TRBJ1-2, with D tentatively TRBD1 (5 bases). V was pared by 3 bases and J by 2 bases, with 10 bases between. This CDR3 comprises 14 residues. Germline CDR1 reads MDHEN; CDR2 reads SYDVKM. The CDR3 DNA reads TGTGCCAGCAGTTTGAGGGACCCCAACTATGGCTACACCTTC. Translated, it gives CASSLRDPNYGYTF.

In this sample, this clone is medium-sized. The V and J genes are TRBV13 and TRBJ1-2; 8 bases fit TRBD1. Germline loops: CDR1 PRHDT, CDR2 FYEKMQ (reference sequence). The CDR3 length is 16 residues. With 6 bases clipped from V and 2 bases from J, the junction kept 11 bases outside the gene matches. CDR3 bases: TGTGCCAGCAGTTGGTCCACAGGGGGAATAAACTATGGCTACACCTTC. Translation gives CASSWSTGGINYGYTF.

This clone was found a few times. V and J are TRBV5-5 and TRBJ1-5; no firm D call. The CDR3 consists of 13 residues. The V end was cut by 4 bases, the J end by 4 bases, with 9 bases between. Looked up from germline, CDR1 is SGHKS and CDR2 is YYEKEE (reference sequence). The CDR3 spells CASSQLWNQPQHF. CDR3 in DNA: TGTGCCAGCAGCCAACTTTGGAATCAGCCCCAGCATTTT.

A few counts support this clone. This sequence joins TRBV7-9 and TRBJ2-5; 7 nucleotides line up with TRBD1. Germline V CDR1 and CDR2: SEHNR, FQNEAQ (reference sequence). The CDR3 contains 14 residues. V lost 5 bases and J lost 4; bases outside the gene matches: 7. The CDR3 DNA follows: TGTGCCAGCAGCGATCGGGCAGGGGGAGAGACCCAGTACTTC. Its translation: CASSDRAGGETQYF.

This clone came up a few times. The CDR3 here is CASNAGGGISYEQYF. Written as DNA, the CDR3 is TGTGCCAGCAACGCAGGGGGCGGAATCAGCTACGAGCAGTACTTC. This chain connects TRBV28 to TRBJ2-7; 8 bases are shared with TRBD1. This CDR3 is built from 15 residues. V was clipped by 7 bases and J by 3 bases; unmatched bases: 11. Germline V gene data show CDR1 as MDHEN and CDR2 as SYDVKM.

By share of the sample, this clone is medium-sized. The chain recombines TRBV14 with TRBJ2-1; 7 nucleotides agree with TRBD2. The CDR3 extends over 16 amino acids. V lost 0 bases and J lost 4; bases outside the gene matches: 6. Per germline, CDR1 SGHDN and CDR2 FVKESK. This chain's CDR3 is CASSQDWSGDYNEQFF. The CDR3 DNA follows: TGTGCCAGCAGCCAAGATTGGAGCGGGGATTACAATGAGCAGTTCTTC. The complete variable domain, with remaining parts taken from reference TRBV14 and TRBJ2-1, reads EAGVTQFPSHSVIEKGQTVTLRCDPISGHDNLYWYRRVMGKEIKFLLHFVKESKQDESGMPNNRFLAERTGGTYSTLKVQPAELEDSGVYFCASSQDWSGDYNEQFFGPGTRLTVL.

The chain joins TRBV5-4 to TRBJ2-7; 7 nucleotides align to TRBD1. The CDR3 length is 14 residues. Germline CDR1 and CDR2: SGHNT and YYREEE (reference sequence). Trimming took 4 bases from V and 0 from J; bases not matched to a gene: 4. The CDR3 spells CASSPGTVSYEQYF. The CDR3, as DNA: TGTGCCAGCAGCCCCGGGACAGTCTCCTACGAGCAGTACTTC.

This clone was observed a single time. V usage is TRBV18 and J usage is TRBJ1-3; maybe TRBD1 (6 bases). V gave up 2 bases and J gave up 0 bases, with 17 bases separating them. This CDR3 has 18 residues. Germline-derived CDR1 and CDR2 are KGHSH and LQKENI. The chain's CDR3 is CASSPIPGVTLSGNTIYF. CDR3 nucleotides: TGTGCCAGCTCACCAATCCCAGGGGTAACCCTCTCTGGAAACACCATATATTTT.

This clone was detected a few times. The gene calls are TRBV7-9 and TRBJ2-7; no firm D call. Germline V gives CDR1 SEHNR, CDR2 FQNEAQ (reference sequence). The CDR3 has 15 residues. V shed 1 base and J shed 1 base, with 11 bases lying between them. CDR3 in DNA: TGTGCCAGCAGCTTAGAGAGGACCCTATCCTACGAGCAGTACTTC. Residues: CASSLERTLSYEQYF.

The V and J genes are TRBV18 and TRBJ2-3; D unclear. V gave up 6 bases and J gave up 8 bases, with 18 bases separating them. The CDR3 contains 14 residues. The germline gives CDR1 KGHSH, CDR2 LQKENI. CDR3 loop: CASSRNGERATQYF. The CDR3 DNA is TGTGCCAGCTCCCGGAATGGTGAGAGAGCTACGCAGTATTTT.

The chain joins TRBV19 to TRBJ1-2, with D perhaps matching TRBD1 (5 bases). Trimming left V 9 bases short and J 4 bases short, with 12 bases between. This CDR3 has 12 amino acids. CDR1 is LNHDA and CDR2 is SQIVND in the germline V gene (reference sequence). The CDR3 DNA reads as TGTGCCAGCCGCGACAGTCTCTATGGCTACACCTTC. Protein: CASRDSLYGYTF.

CDR3: CASSQDYGLAGRQYF. Written as DNA, the CDR3 is TGCGCCAGCAGCCAAGATTACGGACTAGCGGGGAGACAGTACTTC. The chain links TRBV4-1 to TRBJ2-7; 12 nucleotides align to TRBD2. The CDR3 loop spans 15 amino acids. The trim removed 0 bases at V and 10 bases at J, leaving 7 bases unmatched. Germline V CDR1 and CDR2: MGHRA, YSYEKL.

The chain uses TRBV11-3 and TRBJ2-1; 7 positions match TRBD2. The CDR3 is made up of 15 amino acids. Germline lookup yields CDR1 SGHNT and CDR2 YENEEA. Germline trimming cut 2 bases from V and 4 bases from J; bases unmatched to any gene: 5. The CDR3 DNA reads as TGTGCCAGCAGCTTACGGCGGGAGAGGTACAATGAGCAGTTCTTC. Translation: CASSLRRERYNEQFF.

This rearrangement joins TRBV7-6 to TRBJ2-7; a possible D gene is TRBD2 (6 bases). The CDR3 length is 15 residues. Between the trimmed V and J ends, which lost 4 bases and 4 bases, there was a span of 17 bases. Per germline, CDR1 SGHVS and CDR2 FNYEAQ. CDR3 sequence reads: CASSSDPGTLYEQYF. DNA of the CDR3: TGTGCCAGCAGCTCAGACCCCGGGACTCTTTACGAGCAGTACTTC. The whole variable domain, remainder taken from reference TRBV7-6 and TRBJ2-7, is GAGVSQSPRYKVTKRGQDVALRCDPISGHVSLYWYRQALGQGPEFLTYFNYEAQQDKSGLPNDRFSAERPEGSISTLTIQRTEQRDSAMYRCASSSDPGTLYEQYFGPGTRLTVT.

This chain uses TRBV6-6 with TRBJ2-7, with TRBD2 matching 7 bases. V was pared by 4 bases and J by 0 bases, with 6 bases of the junction left unmatched. Germline CDR1 is MNHNY and CDR2 is SVGAGI (reference sequence). The CDR3 runs to 15 residues. The CDR3 spells CASSWGGSGSYEQYF. The DNA for the CDR3 is TGTGCCAGCAGTTGGGGGGGAAGCGGCTCCTACGAGCAGTACTTC.

The V call is TRBV28, the J call TRBJ1-1; 8 bases align to TRBD1. The length of the CDR3 is 15 residues. The junction had 4 bases not matched to a gene; V was cut back by 4 bases and J by 0 bases. Germline CDR1 is MDHEN and CDR2 is SYDVKM. CDR3 DNA: TGTGCCAGCAGTTCCCAGACAGGGGTGAACACTGAAGCTTTCTTT. Translating gives CASSSQTGVNTEAFF.